Below, 14 T cell receptor beta chains from the same sample are listed, as sequenced in a study of metastatic and nonmetastatic thyroid tumors (dated by TCRdb to between 2020 and 2021). Before undergoing thyroid surgery, none of the patients had been given any kind of treatment. Preparation of the library involved PCR. Sequencing relied on an Illumina HiSeq 4000. TCRdb ran its own pipeline on the public reads, namely fastp trimming at Q25 and MiXCR clone calling, and kept in-frame beta chains. Here the sample has roughly 34,000 clones; around 16% occur a single time. Around 19% of the sample belongs to the ten largest clones. The sequenced material came from blood. The receptors were sampled from a male donor with papillary thyroid cancer or a benign thyroid nodule (not recorded which). Some clones in this sample may be carry-over from other donors' samples.

This clone was detected ten times or more. The CDR3 here is CASSPEGYEQYF. The CDR3 DNA reads TGTGCCAGCAGCCCGGAGGGATACGAGCAGTACTTC. The rearrangement joins TRBV11-2 to TRBJ2-7, with D possibly TRBD2 on 6 matching bases. Germline V gene sequence: CDR1 SGHAT, CDR2 FQNNGV. The CDR3 runs to 12 residues. Trimming took 5 bases from V and 4 from J, leaving 9 bases between them. Looking up the rest from reference TRBV11-2 and TRBJ2-7 gives the full variable domain: EAGVAQSPRYKIIEKRQSVAFWCNPISGHATLYWYQQILGQGPKLLIQFQNNGVVDDSQLPKDRFSAERLKGVDSTLKIQPAKLEDSAVYLCASSPEGYEQYFGPGTRLTVT.

This rearrangement joins TRBV3-1 to TRBJ2-2; D is tentatively TRBD1 or TRBD2 (5 bases each). V dropped 3 bases and J dropped 0 bases, with 20 bases sitting between them. The CDR3 spans 19 residues. Germline assignment: CDR1 LGHDT and CDR2 YNNKEL (reference sequence). CDR3 loop: CASSQEVTEKRTNTGELFF. The DNA of the CDR3 is TGTGCCAGCAGCCAGGAGGTGACAGAGAAGCGAACGAACACCGGGGAGCTGTTTTTT. The variable domain in full, with the rest retrieved from reference TRBV3-1 and TRBJ2-2, is DTAVSQTPKYLVTQMGNDKSIKCEQNLGHDTMYWYKQDSKKFLKIMFSYNNKELIINETVPNRFSPKSPDKAHLNLHINSLELGDSAVYFCASSQEVTEKRTNTGELFFGEGSRLTVL.

Many counts were recorded for this clone. The V and J genes are TRBV19 and TRBJ1-1; D remains ambiguous. The CDR3 totals 11 residues. V was cut by 7 bases and J by 5 bases, with 8 bases left in between. CDR1 is LNHDA, CDR2 SQIVND, per germline (reference sequence). In DNA form, the CDR3 reads TGTGCCAGTACGAGGAAAACTGAAGCTTTCTTT. It encodes CASTRKTEAFF.

The table lists this clone with many counts. The genes are TRBV18 and TRBJ1-2; the D gene is possibly TRBD1 (5 bases). Germline V CDR1 and CDR2: KGHSH, LQKENI. The CDR3 loop spans 14 amino acids. V was trimmed by 6 bases and J by 6 bases, leaving 17 bases between them. CDR3 DNA sequence: TGTGCCAGCTCCCCCGGGACCGAGCCACATGGCTACACCTTC. It translates to CASSPGTEPHGYTF.

This clone has a count of ten or more. The J gene is TRBJ1-3, the V gene TRBV7-9; 7 nucleotides align to TRBD1. Trimming at V came to 5 bases and at J to 2 bases, leaving 6 bases not matched to a gene. The CDR3 spans 15 residues. The germline V gene has CDR1 SEHNR and CDR2 FQNEAQ (reference sequence). CDR3 sequence reads: CASSREGAAGNTIYF. DNA of the CDR3: TGTGCCAGCAGCAGAGAGGGGGCTGCTGGAAACACCATATATTTT.

This clone was seen at least ten times. V and J are TRBV5-1 and TRBJ2-5, with 12 bases lining up with TRBD2. Germline lookup yields CDR1 SGHRS and CDR2 YFSETQ. After removal of 5 bases from V and 2 bases from J, the junction contained 1 base not matched to a gene. The CDR3 has 14 amino acids. The CDR3 region is CASSGLAGQETQYF. In DNA form, the CDR3 reads TGCGCCAGCAGTGGACTAGCGGGACAAGAGACCCAGTACTTC.

Turning to this clone: A read error may explain this, as a much larger clone is one base away. The chain has TRBV28 and TRBJ1-5; D gene ambiguous. The CDR3 totals 12 residues. Trimming cost V 5 bases and J 16 bases, with 18 bases left between them. Germline loops: CDR1 MDHEN, CDR2 SYDVKM. CDR3 in amino acids: CASSPSQRDDHF. Written as DNA, the CDR3 is TGTGCCAGCAGTCCCTCCCAGCGGGATGATCATTTT.

The sample holds a few counts of this clone. One junction end does not reproduce the germline sequence, and a read error may be involved. The V gene is TRBV28, the J gene TRBJ2-2; D may be TRBD1 or TRBD2 (6 bases each). The germline gives CDR1 MDHEN, CDR2 SYDVKM. This CDR3 contains 16 residues. Here the CDR3 reads CASSVLGGTGTWELFF. The DNA of the CDR3 is TGTGCCAGCAGTGTATTAGGGGGGACGGGCACCTGGGAGCTGTTTTTT. Using reference TRBV28 and TRBJ2-2 for the parts outside the CDR3, the full variable domain is DVKVTQSSRYLVKRTGEKVFLECVQDMDHENMFWYRQDPGLGLRLIYFSYDVKMKEKGDIPEGYSVSREKKERFSLILESASTNQTSMYLCASSVLGGTGTWELFFGEGSRLTVL.

This clone was recorded many times. The chain has TRBV2 and TRBJ2-7; D not certain. Per germline, CDR1 SNHLY and CDR2 FYNNEI. V lost 4 bases and J lost 4, with 11 bases in between. The CDR3 length is 13 residues. CDR3 DNA: TGTGCCAGCAGTGCCGACACGATTTACGAGCAGTACTTC. Amino acids: CASSADTIYEQYF. Looking up the rest from reference TRBV2 and TRBJ2-7 gives the full variable domain: EPEVTQTPSHQVTQMGQEVILRCVPISNHLYFYWYRQILGQKVEFLVSFYNNEISEKSEIFDDQFSVERPDGSNFTLKIRSTKLEDSAMYFCASSADTIYEQYFGPGTRLTVT.

This chain connects TRBV6-2 or TRBV6-3 to TRBJ1-1; maybe TRBD1 (5 bases). The CDR3 extends over 14 amino acids. V dropped 2 bases and J dropped 8 bases, with 15 bases sitting between them. Germline-derived CDR1 and CDR2 are MNHEY and SVGEGT. CDR3 nucleotides: TGTGCCAGCAGTTACGGAGGGGCCAGGTCCGAAGCTTTCTTT. This encodes CASSYGGARSEAFF.

This clone occurred many times. The chain employs TRBV24-1 and TRBJ2-1, with a possible D match to TRBD2 (5 bases). Deletions cut 9 bases from V and 7 bases from J, with 12 bases between. Germline CDR1 KGHDR, CDR2 SFDVKD. The CDR3 covers 12 residues. The CDR3 nucleotides are TGTGCCACCGACGCTCGGGGAAATGAGCAGTTCTTC. It codes for CATDARGNEQFF.

In its sample, this clone was seen many times. The V gene is TRBV28, the J gene TRBJ1-2; D may be TRBD1 (5 bases). The CDR3 length is 13 residues. CDR1 is MDHEN and CDR2 is SYDVKM in the germline V gene. The germline V and J ends were trimmed by 7 bases and 1 base, with 10 bases remaining between them. The CDR3 is CASTRGRNYGYTF. CDR3 sequence (DNA): TGTGCCAGCACGCGGGGACGTAACTATGGCTACACCTTC.

This chain connects TRBV11-2 to TRBJ2-7, with D tentatively TRBD1 or TRBD2 (5 bases each). Germline V gene lookup returns CDR1 SGHAT and CDR2 FQNNGV. There are 16 residues in the CDR3. The V end lost 5 bases, the J end lost 0 bases, and 17 bases lay between the germline ends. The CDR3 protein is CASSPWLGESSYEQYF. DNA for the CDR3: TGTGCCAGCAGCCCTTGGTTAGGGGAGAGCTCCTACGAGCAGTACTTC. The variable domain in full, with the rest retrieved from reference TRBV11-2 and TRBJ2-7, is EAGVAQSPRYKIIEKRQSVAFWCNPISGHATLYWYQQILGQGPKLLIQFQNNGVVDDSQLPKDRFSAERLKGVDSTLKIQPAKLEDSAVYLCASSPWLGESSYEQYFGPGTRLTVT.

This clone was seen repeatedly, ten times or more. The rearrangement joins TRBV19 to TRBJ2-7; 8 bases fit TRBD2. CDR1 LNHDA and CDR2 SQIVND come from the germline V gene (reference sequence). The CDR3 is 13 residues long. With 4 bases clipped from V and 6 bases from J, the junction kept 5 bases outside the gene matches. The CDR3 loop is CASSNLAGTEQYF. As DNA, the CDR3 is TGTGCCAGTAGTAACTTAGCGGGAACCGAGCAGTACTTC.